The clone carrying this TCR beta chain appeared a few times. Its antigen is currently unknown. This CDR3 region has 18 residues. Germline values: CDR1 LGHNA, CDR2 YNFKEQ. The ends lost 0 bases at V and 8 bases at J; junction bases unmatched: 15. The data stem from a study of identical twins. A single record per CDR3 protein comes from TCRdb applying MiXCR to the 5' RACE reads. The table has approximately 690,000 distinct CDR3 sequences, less than 7% seen once. General observations from the study: There were fewer insertions in abundant cord blood beta clonotypes, but memory repertoires showed no such pattern. Out-of-frame alpha sequences common to twins were enriched for low generation probability.

This receptor was identified in a young man in good health. The genes are TRBV4-2 and TRBJ2-1; 8 nucleotides line up with TRBD2. Sequencing input: naive T cells sorted from blood. In nucleotides, the CDR3 is TGTGCCAGCAGCCAAGAAGGGACGGGGGGGAGGCCCCGACATGAGCAGTTCTTC. This encodes CASSQEGTGGRPRHEQFF.